This note documents a single T cell receptor beta chain sequence. Researchers used genomic DNA as the template to profile TCR beta VDJ and CDR3. TCRdb ran MiXCR on the reads and lists one entry per CDR3 protein. This sample has approximately 130,000 distinct CDR3 sequences; 55% to 60% occur once, and the top ten carry roughly 30%. An expansion of CD8+CD57+ cells by flow cytometry had been shown in patients chosen for sequencing. CDR1 and CDR2 (germline): SGHAT, FQNNGV. V shed 3 bases and J shed 1 base, with 6 bases lying between them. The length of the CDR3 is 13 residues. This entry belongs to a study of CD8+CD57+ T cells in acquired aplastic anemia.

V usage is TRBV11-2 and J usage is TRBJ1-1; D gene uncertain. This sequence originates from a human donor with aplastic anemia. Sequencing used sorted CD4+, CD8+, or CD8+CD57+ T cells (not recorded which) from PBMCs. CDR3: CASSFWENTEAFF. CDR3 DNA: TGTGCCAGCAGCTTTTGGGAGAACACTGAAGCTTTCTTT.